This T cell receptor beta chain was sequenced in a study of T cell responses to AZD1222 COVID-19 vaccine. Assay used: immunoSEQ multiplex PCR; TCRdb lists only in-frame clones, some missing. This table holds just under 90,000 clones, approximately 86% found once. As regards this clone: Its target is unknown.

Study results and limitations: Females made up more of the donors, who were largely white British, and clonal diversity may have come out too low. In all cases, repertoires were sampled only after the peak T cell response. Reports indicate that nearly half of spike-specific TCRs are directed at unmutated variant regions.

Losses at the gene ends were 8 bases for V and 7 bases for J; bases not matched to a gene: 8. This CDR3 contains 13 residues. CDR1 is SGHTA, CDR2 FQGNSA, per germline. The chain links TRBV7-2 to TRBJ1-5, with TRBD1 matching 7 bases. The specimen was peripheral blood, collected on day 0 of AZD1222 vaccination. This TCR was recovered from an adult in good health. The CDR3 DNA sequence: TGTGCCAGCGGAGGACAGGTGGGCCAGCCCCAGCATTTT. Residues: CASGGQVGQPQHF. The entire variable domain, with the rest obtained from reference TRBV7-2 and TRBJ1-5, is as follows: GAGVSQSPSNKVTEKGKDVELRCDPISGHTALYWYRQSLGQGLEFLIYFQGNSAPDKSGLPSDRFSAERTGGSVSTLTIQRTQQEDSAVYLCASGGQVGQPQHFGDGTRLSIL.